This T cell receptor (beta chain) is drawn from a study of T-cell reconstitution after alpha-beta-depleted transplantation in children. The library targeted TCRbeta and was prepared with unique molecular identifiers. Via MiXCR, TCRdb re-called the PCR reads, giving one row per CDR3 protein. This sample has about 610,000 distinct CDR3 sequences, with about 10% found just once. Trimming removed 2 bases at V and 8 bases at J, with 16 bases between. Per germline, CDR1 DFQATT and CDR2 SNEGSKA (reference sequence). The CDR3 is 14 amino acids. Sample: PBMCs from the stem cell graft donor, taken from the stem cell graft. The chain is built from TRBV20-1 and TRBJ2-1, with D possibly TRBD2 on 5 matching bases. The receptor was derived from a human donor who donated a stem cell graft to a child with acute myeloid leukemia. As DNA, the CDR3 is TGCAGTGCTAGATTTTCCTCTAGCTTCCATGAGCAGTTCTTC. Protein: CSARFSSSFHEQFF.